Sequencing of this T cell receptor beta chain was carried out in a study of radiation and T cells in renal cell carcinoma. Study at large: Nephrectomy followed 15 Gy stereotactic body radiation by 4 weeks.

Profiling relied on immunoSEQ multiplex PCR, and the TCRdb table lists in-frame clones only, not all of them. The data hold 87,000 or so clones, with roughly 90% observed a single time. Study observations and caveats: From baseline, blood top tumor clonotypes peaked at 2 weeks post-radiation.

Remarks on this clone: Its antigen is currently unknown.

V was cut by 5 bases and J by 0 bases, with 12 bases left in between. The CDR3 runs to 15 residues. The germline V gene encodes CDR1 MNHEY and CDR2 SVGAGI. The time point was: baseline pretreatment blood. Treatment of the sample: 15 Gy SBRT to primary tumor, nephrectomy 4 weeks later. The TCR was taken from a man aged 50 to 60 with renal cell carcinoma. The V and J genes are TRBV6-5 and TRBJ2-3; weak D call: TRBD1 (5 bases). Sequenced here: blood, sampled from a patient whose treatment included radiotherapy and nephrectomy. This CDR3 reads CASSNRKFSTDTQYF. CDR3 in DNA: TGTGCCAGCAGTAACAGGAAATTTAGCACAGATACGCAGTATTTT.